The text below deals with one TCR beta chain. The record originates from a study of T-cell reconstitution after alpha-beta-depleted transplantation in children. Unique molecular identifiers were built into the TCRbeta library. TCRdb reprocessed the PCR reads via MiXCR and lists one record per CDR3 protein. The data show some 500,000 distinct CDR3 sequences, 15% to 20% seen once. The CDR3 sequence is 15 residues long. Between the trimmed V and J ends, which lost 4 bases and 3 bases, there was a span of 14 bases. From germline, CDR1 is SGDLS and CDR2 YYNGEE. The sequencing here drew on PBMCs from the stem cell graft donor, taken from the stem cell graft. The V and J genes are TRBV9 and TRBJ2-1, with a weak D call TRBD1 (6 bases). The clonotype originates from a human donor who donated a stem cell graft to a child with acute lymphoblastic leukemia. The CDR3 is CASSTAGQYYNEQFF. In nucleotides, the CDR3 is TGTGCCAGCAGCACCGCCGGACAGTACTACAATGAGCAGTTCTTC.